A selection of T cell receptor beta chains follows, all from one sample in a study of blood T cell repertoires in COVID-19. Only in-frame clones appear in the TCRdb table, and some are missing; sequencing was by immunoSEQ multiplex PCR. The data contain hundreds of thousands of clones, more than 75% of them singletons. Sequencing was carried out using peripheral blood. These receptors were collected from a woman aged 40 to 50 who had recovered from COVID-19. Both conserved end residues are part of each CDR3. A D gene is named only where the DNA matches it firmly. Where a row states a size, it is once, few, many or the class of an expanded clone; other rows omit it.

V gene,clone size,D gene,J gene,CDR3 protein,CDR3 DNA
TRBV6-4,many,TRBD1,TRBJ1-6,CASSDGQGASPLHF,TGTGCCAGCAGTGACGGACAGGGGGCTTCACCCCTCCACTTT
TRBV30,NA,TRBD2,TRBJ2-1,CAWSAQRGSSYNEQFF,TGTGCCTGGAGTGCACAGCGGGGTAGCTCCTACAATGAGCAGTTCTTC
TRBV12-3/TRBV12-4,NA,NA,TRBJ1-2,CASTFGGIYGYTF,TGTGCCAGCACCTTCGGCGGCATCTATGGCTACACCTTC
TRBV5-4,NA,NA,TRBJ1-1,CASSPGGWVGNTEAFF,TGTGCCAGCAGCCCGGGAGGTTGGGTTGGGAACACTGAAGCTTTCTTT
TRBV11-1,NA,NA,TRBJ1-2,CASSPRSSFQYTF,TGTGCCAGCAGCCCCCGGAGTTCCTTCCAATACACCTTC
TRBV27,NA,TRBD1,TRBJ2-1,CATRLAMTTGGGEQFF,TGTGCCACCAGGTTGGCTATGACCACAGGGGGCGGTGAGCAGTTCTTC
TRBV5-1,NA,TRBD2,TRBJ2-5,CASSAGLAGAQETQYF,TGCGCCAGCAGCGCCGGACTAGCGGGAGCACAAGAGACCCAGTACTTC
TRBV9,NA,TRBD2,TRBJ2-7,CASSPSGGMSSYEQYF,TGTGCCAGCAGCCCTTCGGGGGGGATGAGCTCCTACGAGCAGTACTTC
TRBV4-2,NA,NA,TRBJ2-1,CASSQDGPGREQFF,TGTGCCAGCAGCCAAGATGGGCCTGGGCGAGAGCAGTTCTTC
TRBV30,NA,TRBD1,TRBJ2-1,CAWSVLQGLGEQFF,TGTGCCTGGAGTGTACTACAGGGGTTGGGCGAGCAGTTCTTC
TRBV7-6,NA,TRBD2,TRBJ2-3,CASSLGGGAGGPYDTQYF,TGTGCCAGCAGCTTAGGGGGGGGAGCGGGAGGGCCATACGATACGCAGTATTTT
TRBV4-3,few,NA,TRBJ1-2,CASSQEGGNRGYTF,TGCGCCAGCAGCCAAGAAGGGGGAAACCGTGGCTACACCTTC
TRBV6-5,NA,TRBD1,TRBJ1-1,CASSYGTGSTHTEAFF,TGTGCCAGCAGTTACGGGACAGGGTCAACGCACACTGAAGCTTTCTTT
TRBV19,NA,NA,TRBJ1-3,CATSSYSGNTIYF,TGTGCCACCTCGAGTTACTCTGGAAACACCATATATTTT
TRBV18,NA,NA,TRBJ2-2,CASSPPAVSPTGELFF,TGTGCCAGCTCACCACCGGCCGTTTCCCCGACCGGGGAGCTGTTTTTT
TRBV24-1,NA,TRBD2,TRBJ2-1,CATSDPNSGSGTEQFF,TGTGCCACCAGTGACCCCAATAGCGGGAGCGGCACTGAGCAGTTCTTC
TRBV7-3,NA,TRBD2,TRBJ2-7,CASSLGASGTYEQYF,TGTGCCAGCAGCTTAGGGGCTAGCGGAACCTACGAGCAGTACTTC
TRBV20-1,few,NA,TRBJ1-2,CSAKPGTHF,TGCAGTGCCAAACCCGGGACACACTTC
TRBV5-1,NA,NA,TRBJ2-6,CASSLVGGSGANVLTF,TGCGCCAGCAGCTTGGTCGGGGGCTCTGGGGCCAACGTCCTGACTTTC
TRBV6-6,NA,TRBD1,TRBJ1-1,CASTPGQGFLAEAFF,TGTGCCAGCACCCCGGGACAGGGTTTTCTGGCTGAAGCTTTCTTT
TRBV5-1,NA,NA,TRBJ1-1,CASSLRQAVGEAFF,TGCGCCAGCAGCTTGCGGCAGGCAGTCGGTGAAGCTTTCTTT
TRBV18,NA,TRBD2,TRBJ2-4,CASSPGGEAIQYF,TGTGCCAGCTCACCAGGGGGGGAAGCCATTCAGTACTTC
TRBV10-3,NA,NA,TRBJ1-2,CAISEGSYGYTF,TGTGCCATCAGTGAGGGCAGTTATGGCTACACCTTC
TRBV6-5,NA,TRBD1,TRBJ1-6,CASSYSRGRTHSPLHF,TGTGCCAGCAGTTACTCTAGGGGGCGGACGCATTCACCCCTCCACTTT
TRBV10-3,once,TRBD1,TRBJ1-5,CAISESGTGNQPQHF,TGTGCCATCAGTGAGTCCGGGACAGGCAATCAGCCCCAGCATTTT
TRBV6-5,once,TRBD2,TRBJ2-1,CASSGTSGSNEQFF,TGTGCCAGCAGCGGGACTAGCGGGAGCAATGAGCAGTTCTTC
TRBV24-1,NA,NA,TRBJ1-2,CATSRTPGQGNYGYTF,TGTGCCACCAGTAGAACTCCAGGGCAGGGAAACTATGGCTACACCTTC
TRBV29-1,NA,NA,TRBJ1-2,CSVEVRGGYTF,TGCAGCGTTGAGGTCAGGGGCGGCTACACCTTC
TRBV27,NA,NA,TRBJ1-2,CASSLRGRGGYTF,TGTGCCAGCAGTTTGCGGGGGCGCGGGGGCTACACCTTC
TRBV15,NA,TRBD2,TRBJ2-6,CATSPGGVAGANVLTF,TGTGCCACCAGCCCCGGGGGGGTGGCTGGGGCCAACGTCCTGACTTTC
TRBV9,NA,TRBD2,TRBJ2-1,CASSVGGLAGSYNEQFF,TGTGCCAGCAGCGTAGGGGGACTAGCGGGAAGTTACAATGAGCAGTTCTTC
TRBV5-5,NA,NA,TRBJ2-5,CASRPLGGGIRVTQYF,TGTGCCAGCAGGCCACTTGGTGGCGGGATAAGGGTGACCCAGTACTTC
TRBV9,NA,NA,TRBJ1-2,CASSVEGRANYGYTF,TGTGCCAGCAGCGTAGAGGGGAGGGCTAACTATGGCTACACCTTC
TRBV27,NA,NA,TRBJ2-7,CASSRTVRDYEQYF,TGTGCCAGCAGCCGGACAGTTCGGGACTACGAGCAGTACTTC
TRBV3-1/TRBV3-2,NA,NA,TRBJ2-2,CASSPRPGQNTGELFF,TGTGCCAGCAGCCCCAGACCAGGGCAGAACACCGGGGAGCTGTTTTTT
TRBV5-4,NA,NA,TRBJ1-2,CASSTGQNYGYTF,TGTGCCAGCAGCACCGGACAGAACTATGGCTACACCTTC
TRBV15,NA,TRBD1,TRBJ2-5,CATSRGIGQGVKTQYF,TGTGCCACCAGCAGAGGAATCGGGCAGGGGGTAAAGACCCAGTACTTC
TRBV6-6,NA,NA,TRBJ1-2,CASSPGGANYGYTF,TGTGCCAGCAGTCCCGGGGGGGCTAACTATGGCTACACCTTC
TRBV6-5,NA,NA,TRBJ1-1,CASNTHVNTEAFF,TGTGCCAGCAATACACACGTGAACACTGAAGCTTTCTTT
TRBV9,NA,NA,TRBJ2-7,CASGARYEQYF,TGTGCCAGCGGGGCCCGGTACGAGCAGTACTTC
TRBV10-3,NA,NA,TRBJ1-5,CAISESVEGRQPQHF,TGTGCCATCAGTGAGTCGGTGGAGGGCAGGCAGCCCCAGCATTTT
TRBV29-1,NA,NA,TRBJ1-1,CSVGGRMNTEAFF,TGCAGCGTGGGGGGACGGATGAACACTGAAGCTTTCTTT
TRBV7-9,NA,TRBD2,TRBJ2-1,CASSLVGTSGNNEQFF,TGTGCCAGCAGCTTAGTGGGGACTAGCGGGAACAATGAGCAGTTCTTC
TRBV29-1,NA,NA,TRBJ1-1,CSVDPHGGRTEAFF,TGCAGCGTAGACCCCCACGGAGGGAGGACTGAAGCTTTCTTT
TRBV7-3,NA,NA,TRBJ2-1,CASSLLPTRGEQFF,TGTGCCAGCAGCTTACTCCCCACCAGGGGTGAGCAGTTCTTC
TRBV6-2/TRBV6-3,NA,NA,TRBJ1-1,CASSRGTTNTEAFF,TGTGCCAGCAGCCGGGGGACAACGAACACTGAAGCTTTCTTT
TRBV9,NA,NA,TRBJ1-2,CASSVGVGANYGYTF,TGTGCCAGCAGCGTAGGGGTAGGGGCAAACTATGGCTACACCTTC
TRBV2,NA,NA,TRBJ1-6,CASSEARGLGSPLHF,TGTGCCAGCAGTGAAGCACGGGGTCTCGGGTCACCCCTCCACTTT
TRBV7-8,NA,TRBD2,TRBJ2-1,CASSADRLAGGGHEQFF,TGTGCCAGCAGCGCGGATCGGCTAGCGGGAGGGGGTCATGAGCAGTTCTTC
TRBV5-5,NA,TRBD2,TRBJ2-5,CASSLRQGGVQETQYF,TGTGCCAGCAGCTTGAGGCAGGGAGGGGTCCAAGAGACCCAGTACTTC
TRBV7-6,NA,NA,TRBJ1-3,CASSLTPHSGNTIYF,TGTGCCAGCAGCTTAACCCCACACTCTGGAAACACCATATATTTT
TRBV27,NA,NA,TRBJ2-2,CASSLPAPGGLFF,TGTGCCAGCAGTTTACCGGCGCCCGGGGGGCTGTTTTTT
TRBV30,NA,NA,TRBJ2-5,CAWSVASPLQETQYF,TGTGCCTGGAGTGTGGCTAGCCCGCTGCAAGAGACCCAGTACTTC
TRBV7-9,once,TRBD1,TRBJ2-7,CASSNMPGQGRLYEQYF,TGTGCCAGCAGCAACATGCCGGGACAGGGGCGCCTCTACGAGCAGTACTTC
TRBV29-1,NA,TRBD2,TRBJ2-3,CSVEARLAGGIDTQYF,TGCAGCGTTGAGGCGAGACTAGCGGGAGGTATAGATACGCAGTATTTT
TRBV7-2,NA,NA,TRBJ2-1,CASSLVSGPYNEQFF,TGTGCCAGCAGCTTAGTCAGTGGCCCCTACAATGAGCAGTTCTTC
TRBV7-9,NA,TRBD2,TRBJ2-7,CASSPTGGLAGEQYF,TGTGCCAGCAGCCCAACGGGCGGCCTAGCGGGCGAGCAGTACTTC
TRBV5-6,NA,TRBD1,TRBJ1-2,CASTATGIYGYTF,TGTGCCAGCACGGCGACAGGGATCTATGGCTACACCTTC
TRBV2,NA,TRBD1,TRBJ2-5,CASSGYYGQGGGETQYF,TGTGCCAGCAGTGGCTACTACGGACAGGGCGGTGGGGAGACCCAGTACTTC